This TCR beta chain was documented in a study of T-cell memory formation after mild COVID-19. TCRdb itself ran the 5' RACE reads through MiXCR, one entry per CDR3 protein. The repertoire holds roughly 170,000 distinct CDR3 sequences, with 20% to 25% as singletons. The CDR3 is made up of 15 amino acids. Trimming pared 1 base from V and 4 bases from J, leaving 14 bases between. CDR1 is SGHTA, CDR2 FQGNSA, per germline. This clonotype turned up a few times. The rearrangement joins TRBV7-2 to TRBJ2-7; TRBD2 is a possible D gene (6 bases). What was sequenced was PBMCs or a T cell subset sorted from them (not recorded which). The clonotype was recovered from an adult woman who had mild COVID-19 (a few samples of this study predate the infection). Cell type and time point are not known. CDR3 nucleotides: TGTGCCAGCAGCTTAGGGCGGGACGGAAGTTACGAGCAGTACTTC. It codes for CASSLGRDGSYEQYF.